What follows are 28 T cell receptor beta chains derived from one specimen sequenced in a study of tumor-infiltrating lymphocytes in primary liver carcinoma. Blood RNA originated from unsorted whole blood, with germline DNA additionally extracted. The authors made TCR beta cDNA from 500 to 600 ng total RNA with a constant-region primer. A slightly modified ARM-PCR protocol with three nested multiplex PCR rounds produced these TCR beta libraries. Use of TRBV1-TRBV30 forward primers with a C-beta reverse primer characterized the first two PCR rounds, which lasted 10 cycles each. MiXCR, applied by TCRdb to the multiplex PCR reads, yields one record per CDR3 protein. This table has some 320,000 distinct CDR3 sequences, about 60% appearing once. Sample: peripheral blood. All receptors derive from a man aged 35-49 years with primary liver carcinoma and hepatitis B virus infection.

This clonotype was observed a few times. The CDR3 bases are TGTGCCAGCAGCTTGGATTGGGCCGCGGGGGGTGAAAAACTGTTTTTT. Protein product: CASSLDWAAGGEKLFF. This chain connects TRBV5-5 to TRBJ1-4, with D possibly being TRBD1 (5 bases). The germline V and J ends were trimmed by 0 bases and 7 bases, with 16 bases remaining between them. The CDR3 totals 16 residues. Germline V gene sequence: CDR1 SGHKS, CDR2 YYEKEE (reference sequence).

This chain's CDR3 is CASSLSRGAYGYTF. CDR3 nucleotide sequence: TGTGCCAGCAGTCTGTCGAGGGGTGCCTATGGCTACACCTTC. The chain has TRBV6-5 and TRBJ1-2; tentative D call: TRBD1 (5 bases). V dropped 5 bases and J dropped 4 bases, with 14 bases sitting between them. This CDR3 region has 14 residues. Per the germline V gene, CDR1 is MNHEY and CDR2 is SVGAGI.

This clonotype appeared a few times. The chain recombines TRBV28 with TRBJ2-1; D not resolved. The CDR3 sequence is 13 residues long. V lost 5 bases and J lost 2, with 7 bases in between. The V gene's germline CDR1 is MDHEN and CDR2 SYDVKM. Here the CDR3 DNA reads TGTGCCAGCAGTCCCATCCCCTACAATGAGCAGTTCTTC. Protein sequence: CASSPIPYNEQFF.

About this clonotype: A much larger clone differs by one base, so this may be a read error. The V and J genes are TRBV6-1 and TRBJ2-5; D is ambiguous. V gave up 7 bases and J gave up 1 base, with 10 bases separating them. The germline V gene has CDR1 MNHNS and CDR2 SASEGT. The CDR3 totals 13 residues. The CDR3 is CASTWTVQETQYF. In DNA, the CDR3 is TGTGCCAGCACTTGGACGGTCCAAGAGACCCAGTACTTC.

On this clonotype: This may stem from a read error, because a much larger clone lies one nucleotide away. The chain recombines TRBV4-2 with TRBJ2-2; 8 nucleotides align to TRBD2. J lost 5 bases, V lost 2 bases, and 7 bases had no gene match. The CDR3 totals 16 residues. Germline V lookup: CDR1 LGHNA, CDR2 YNFKEQ. This CDR3 is CASSQLMAGGTGELFF. In DNA, the CDR3 is TGTGCCAGCAGCCAATTAATGGCGGGAGGTACCGGGGAGCTGTTTTTT.

This clonotype was detected only once. The chain carries TRBV5-4 and TRBJ2-7, with 10 positions matching TRBD2. Per germline, CDR1 SGHNT and CDR2 YYREEE (reference sequence). V lost 4 bases and J lost 4; bases outside the gene matches: 8. This CDR3 comprises 15 residues. The CDR3 loop is CASSPGTSVTYEQYF. The CDR3 DNA reads TGTGCCAGCAGCCCCGGGACTAGCGTGACGTACGAGCAGTACTTC.

This clonotype has ten or more counts. V gene TRBV6-6 combines with J gene TRBJ1-3, with 8 bases lining up with TRBD1. CDR3 size: 16 residues. V lost 8 bases and J lost 4; bases outside the gene matches: 13. CDR1 is MNHNY and CDR2 is SVGAGI in the germline V gene (reference sequence). CDR3: CASGPGTGGLGNTIYF. CDR3 sequence (DNA): TGTGCCAGCGGGCCGGGCACAGGGGGGTTGGGAAACACCATATATTTT.

Turning to this clonotype: Relative to the germline gene, one junction end is altered; a read error may explain this. The chain carries TRBV11-2 and TRBJ2-1; possibly TRBD2 for D (5 bases). This CDR3 is 16 amino acids long. Germline assignment: CDR1 SGHAT and CDR2 FQNNGV. The CDR3 spells CANSLQTNPGYNEQFF. DNA for the CDR3: TGTGCCAACAGCCTCCAGACTAATCCTGGCTACAATGAGCAGTTCTTC.

The chain has TRBV13 and TRBJ1-1; D is unresolved. The CDR3 covers 12 residues. Germline lookup yields CDR1 PRHDT and CDR2 FYEKMQ (reference sequence). V lost 4 bases, J lost 6 bases, and 9 bases lay in between. The CDR3 spells CASSSVDPEAFF. As DNA, the CDR3 is TGTGCCAGCAGCTCGGTAGACCCTGAAGCTTTCTTT. Drawing the rest from reference TRBV13 and TRBJ1-1, the complete variable domain is AAGVIQSPRHLIKEKRETATLKCYPIPRHDTVYWYQQGPGQDPQFLISFYEKMQSDKGSIPDRFSAQQFSDYHSELNMSSLELGDSALYFCASSSVDPEAFFGQGTRLTVV.

This chain joins TRBV5-4 and TRBJ2-5; 15 nucleotides align to TRBD2. Germline trimming cut 7 bases from V and 4 bases from J; bases unmatched to any gene: 5. The CDR3 loop spans 15 amino acids. Germline assignment: CDR1 SGHNT and CDR2 YYREEE (reference sequence). The CDR3 spells CASGGTSGRRETQYF. The CDR3 DNA reads as TGTGCCAGCGGGGGGACTAGCGGGAGGAGAGAGACCCAGTACTTC.

In regard to this clonotype: This could be a read error, since a much larger clone is one nucleotide away. V usage is TRBV29-1 and J usage is TRBJ2-5; TRBD2 is a possible D gene (7 bases). Trimming took off 6 bases at V and 4 bases at J, with 15 bases between the two ends. The germline gives CDR1 SQVTM, CDR2 ANQGSEA. CDR3 length: 13 residues. The CDR3 spells CSVQGGVRETQYF. CDR3 coding DNA: TGCAGCGTCCAAGGGGGGGTCCGAGAGACCCAGTACTTC.

Notes on this clonotype: Just one base apart from a much larger clone, this may be a read error. The V gene is TRBV6-2 or TRBV6-3, the J gene TRBJ1-2; no clear D gene. This CDR3 has 10 amino acids. Per germline, CDR1 MNHEY and CDR2 SVGEGT. Trimming removed 7 bases from V and 6 bases from J, with 6 bases in between. The CDR3, as DNA: TGTGCCAGCATGGATAATGGCTACACCTTC. It encodes CASMDNGYTF.

In this sample, this clonotype turned up once. Germline and junction disagree at one end, which may indicate a read error. The chain joins TRBV5-5 to TRBJ2-6; D gene uncertain. The CDR3 runs 14 residues. Germline V gene lookup returns CDR1 SGHKS and CDR2 YYEKEE (reference sequence). CDR3 amino acids: CAGSEISGVNVLTF. The CDR3 coding sequence is TGTGCCGGCAGCGAGATCTCTGGGGTCAATGTCCTGACTTTC.

CDR3 residues: CAIQTGSMNTEAFF. The DNA for the CDR3 is TGTGCCATCCAAACAGGTAGCATGAACACTGAAGCTTTCTTT. This chain uses TRBV6-1 with TRBJ1-1, with D possibly being TRBD1 (5 bases). Looked up from germline, CDR1 is MNHNS and CDR2 is SASEGT. CDR3 length: 14 amino acids. Trimming left V 10 bases short and J 0 bases short, with 15 bases between.

Concerning this clonotype: The final CDR3 position lacks the conserved phenylalanine or tryptophan, pointing to a likely read error. The chain employs TRBV6-1 and TRBJ2-4; TRBD1 agrees at 9 bases. Germline V lookup: CDR1 MNHNS, CDR2 SASEGT. V lost 5 bases to trimming and J lost 3 bases; unmatched junction nucleotides: 11. CDR3 length: 17 residues. CDR3 bases: TGTGCCAGCAGTCCACGTCCCGGGACAGGGAACAAAAACATTCAGTACTCC. This sequence encodes CASSPRPGTGNKNIQYS.

On this clonotype: Compared with germline, one end of the junction differs, possibly owing to a read error. CDR3 nucleotides: TGTGCCAGCAGCCGCCAGACAGGCTGGAACACTGAAGCTCTCTTT. As protein: CASSRQTGWNTEALF. V and J are TRBV14 and TRBJ1-1; a possible D gene is TRBD1 (6 bases). The CDR3 runs to 15 residues. The germline gives CDR1 SGHDN, CDR2 FVKESK.

CDR3 DNA: TGTGCTAGCCGTCTAGTGGCTACGGAGACCCAGTACTTC. The encoded protein is CASRLVATETQYF. This rearrangement joins TRBV11-3 to TRBJ2-5; no definite D call. Germline V gives CDR1 SGHNT, CDR2 YENEEA. The CDR3 consists of 13 residues.

Here the CDR3 reads CASSPGMGGSNEQFF. In nucleotides, the CDR3 is TGTGCCAGCAGCCCCGGAATGGGGGGTTCGAATGAGCAGTTCTTC. V gene TRBV5-6 combines with J gene TRBJ2-1, with D perhaps TRBD2 (6 bases). CDR1 SGHDT and CDR2 YYEEEE come from the germline V gene. The ends were cut back, 4 bases at V and 7 bases at J, with 18 bases in the middle. There are 15 residues in the CDR3.

About this clonotype itself: Just one base apart from a much larger clone, this may be a read error. The V call is TRBV6-1, the J call TRBJ2-1; no clear D. Germline V gives CDR1 MNHNS, CDR2 SASEGT. The CDR3 contains 15 residues. CDR3 DNA sequence: TGTGCCAGCAGTGGTTCCTATTTCTCCTACAATGAGCAGCTCTTC. It translates to CASSGSYFSYNEQLF.

Of note for this clonotype: Sequence at one end of the junction differs from germline and may be a read error. The genes are TRBV11-1 and TRBJ1-5; D is uncertain. Germline V gene data show CDR1 as SGHAT and CDR2 as FQDESV (reference sequence). The CDR3 covers 13 residues. CDR3 protein: CASSTTSSQPQHF. The CDR3 bases are TGTGCCAGCAGCACCACAAGCAGTCAGCCCCAACATTTT.

Concerning this clonotype: This clone may be a read error of a much larger clone one base away. The genes are TRBV12-3 or TRBV12-4 and TRBJ2-1; TRBD2 matches 8 bases. CDR3 length: 14 residues. The DNA for the CDR3 is TGTGCCAGCACTTTAGGACTAGCCAGCAATGAGCAGTTCTTC. Translation: CASTLGLASNEQFF.

In regard to this clonotype: A junction end diverges from the germline sequence, so it may reflect a read error. The chain uses TRBV11-1 and TRBJ2-3, with 7 positions matching TRBD2. Germline loops: CDR1 SGHAT, CDR2 FQDESV (reference sequence). The CDR3 is made up of 15 amino acids. CDR3 amino acids: CASSPERDLTDMQYF. CDR3 sequence (DNA): TGTGCCAGCAGCCCCGAGCGGGACCTGACAGATATGCAGTATTTT.

To note about this clonotype: This may stem from a read error, because a much larger clone lies one nucleotide away. J is TRBJ2-3 and V is TRBV29-1; 8 positions match TRBD2. Germline CDR1 SQVTM, CDR2 ANQGSEA. The CDR3 has 13 residues. V trimming: 4 bases; J trimming: 6 bases; junction bases outside the gene matches: 6. The CDR3 here is CSVARGGHDTQYF. CDR3 nucleotide sequence: TGCAGCGTTGCCCGGGGGGGTCATGATACGCAGTATTTT.

This clonotype appeared once. V is TRBV11-1 and J is TRBJ2-1; D ambiguous. Germline CDR1 and CDR2: SGHAT and FQDESV (reference sequence). Trimming took 5 bases from V and 14 from J, leaving 16 bases between them. The CDR3 covers 12 residues. This CDR3 is CASSPPRNGEFF. CDR3 DNA sequence: TGTGCCAGCAGCCCCCCCCGCAATGGGGAGTTCTTC.

This clonotype has a count of ten or more. This chain uses TRBV6-5 with TRBJ2-1, with D hard to call. CDR1 is MNHEY and CDR2 is SVGAGI in the germline V gene. Trimming shortened V by 6 bases and J by 5 bases, and 11 bases separated the two germline ends. This CDR3 spans 13 amino acids. CDR3 sequence: CASSKIENNEQFF. The CDR3 DNA reads as TGTGCCAGCAGCAAGATAGAAAACAATGAGCAGTTCTTC.

The rearrangement uses TRBV11-2 and TRBJ2-3, with 10 bases identical to TRBD2. This CDR3 contains 17 residues. Germline V gene data show CDR1 as SGHAT and CDR2 as FQNNGV. V dropped 6 bases and J dropped 4; count of bases not matched to a gene: 13. The CDR3, as DNA: TGTGCCAGCAGTCGAGCCAGCGGGAGGGCCACCGCAGATACGCAGTATTTT. It specifies CASSRASGRATADTQYF.

Turning to this clonotype: A read error may explain this, as a much larger clone is one base away. The chain has TRBV4-2 and TRBJ2-7; 8 bases are a match to TRBD2. The J segment lost 2 bases and the V segment lost 2 bases, leaving 23 bases of the junction unmatched. Germline V gene sequence: CDR1 LGHNA, CDR2 YNFKEQ. This CDR3 spans 21 amino acids. The CDR3 nucleotides are TGTGCCAGCAGCCAAAAAGGGGTTGGTGGCGAGCGGGAGTTCTGGACCTACGAGCAGTACTTC. The encoded protein is CASSQKGVGGEREFWTYEQYF.

Remarks on this clonotype: A read error may produce the germline difference seen at one junction end. This chain joins TRBV29-1 and TRBJ2-3; D gene unclear. The CDR3 contains 16 residues. CDR1 and CDR2 (germline): SQVTM, ANQGSEA. This CDR3 is CSVEGLPPKGTDTQYF. The CDR3 bases are TGCAGTGTTGAAGGCCTCCCTCCCAAAGGCACAGATACGCAGTATTTT.